This TCR beta chain was captured by sequencing in a study of cytomegalovirus exposure and HLA in healthy donors. Study overall: Within an early data release were 65 million to 90 million unique TCRs drawn from HLA-typed donors. Falling in the Caucasian-associated ancestry cluster were 65% to 90% of 350 to 400 genotyped donors.

Researchers ran the PCR with 60 Vbeta and 13 Jbeta primers. The assay was immunoSEQ multiplex PCR, and TCRdb's table has in-frame clones only and misses some. The data show 90,000 to 120,000 clones, about 85% seen once. From germline, CDR1 is WSHSY and CDR2 SAAADI. This CDR3 comprises 15 residues. V was trimmed by 5 bases and J by 6 bases, leaving 16 bases between them. V is TRBV10-2 and J is TRBJ2-2; possible D gene TRBD2, 6 bases. This TCR came from a young man in good health and CMV-seronegative. Specimen: PBMCs. DNA of the CDR3: TGCGCCAGCAGTACTTTAGGGCGGGGAGCCGGGGAGCTGTTTTTT. Its protein is CASSTLGRGAGELFF.